The 23 T cell receptor beta chains listed next were all sequenced from one sample in a study of blood T cell repertoires in COVID-19. Assay: immunoSEQ multiplex PCR; the TCRdb copy retains only in-frame clones and omits some. This table has about 150,000 clones, 88% appearing once. The sample comprised peripheral blood. These receptors came from a woman in her 70s with acute or convalescent COVID-19.

The chain is built from TRBV2 and TRBJ1-1; 7 nucleotides align to TRBD1. CDR3 size: 13 residues. Germline-derived CDR1 and CDR2 are SNHLY and FYNNEI. Trimming took 8 bases from V and 1 from J; bases not matched to a gene: 4. The CDR3 DNA reads TGTGCCAGCTGCCGGGACAGGAACACTGAAGCTTTCTTT. Translating gives CASCRDRNTEAFF.

The genes are TRBV7-3 and TRBJ2-3, with TRBD2 matching 10 bases. The CDR3 covers 15 residues. Trimming cost V 6 bases and J 4 bases; bases outside gene matches: 7. Germline values: CDR1 SGHTA, CDR2 FQGTGA. CDR3 sequence (DNA): TGTGCCAGCAGTTCCAGCGGGGGGGCGGCAGATACGCAGTATTTT. It encodes CASSSSGGAADTQYF.

This chain joins TRBV11-2 and TRBJ2-4; 7 bases are shared with TRBD1. This CDR3 contains 16 residues. J lost 3 bases, V lost 2 bases, and 7 bases had no gene match. CDR1 and CDR2 (germline): SGHAT, FQNNGV. CDR3 in amino acids: CASSLMTGNSKNIQYF. The CDR3 DNA reads as TGTGCCAGCAGCTTAATGACAGGGAATAGCAAAAACATTCAGTACTTC.

CDR3 DNA sequence: TGTGCCAGCAGCAGACTTCCAGGGACTTCGAACACCGGGGAGCTGTTTTTT. Its translation: CASSRLPGTSNTGELFF. The genes are TRBV2 and TRBJ2-2; maybe TRBD2 (6 bases). Trimming pared 6 bases from V and 0 bases from J, leaving 17 bases between. CDR1 is SNHLY and CDR2 is FYNNEI in the germline V gene. The length of the CDR3 is 17 residues.

This clone appeared a few times. V and J are TRBV6-5 and TRBJ1-5; D may be TRBD1 (6 bases). The CDR3 is 15 amino acids. The germline V gene has CDR1 MNHEY and CDR2 SVGAGI. The V and J ends lost 6 bases and 3 bases respectively, with 15 bases between them. The CDR3 loop reads CASRPPDRANQPQHF. In nucleotides, the CDR3 is TGTGCCAGCAGGCCTCCGGACAGAGCCAATCAGCCCCAGCATTTT.

This rearrangement joins TRBV7-9 to TRBJ1-2; D is ambiguous. The CDR3 is 11 amino acids. Per the germline V gene, CDR1 is SEHNR and CDR2 is FQNEAQ (reference sequence). V was shortened by 0 bases and J by 8 bases, with 4 bases between the two germline ends. The CDR3 DNA follows: TGTGCCAGCAGCTTAGCTCTGGGCTACACCTTC. This sequence encodes CASSLALGYTF.

V and J are TRBV5-1 and TRBJ1-4, with 8 bases aligning to TRBD1. The V gene's germline CDR1 is SGHRS and CDR2 YFSETQ. With V trimmed by 0 bases and J by 7 bases, 5 bases remained unmatched. CDR3 length: 15 residues. This chain's CDR3 is CASSLGTGGGEKLFF. CDR3 DNA: TGCGCCAGCAGCTTGGGTACAGGGGGAGGTGAAAAACTGTTTTTT.

The chain joins TRBV27 to TRBJ2-5, with 13 bases fitting TRBD2. The trim removed 3 bases at V and 4 bases at J, leaving 8 bases unmatched. This CDR3 contains 17 residues. Germline assignment: CDR1 MNHEY and CDR2 SMNVEV (reference sequence). The CDR3: CASSFYPGLAGRETQYF. In DNA form, the CDR3 reads TGTGCCAGCAGTTTCTACCCGGGACTAGCGGGGAGAGAGACCCAGTACTTC.

The rearrangement links TRBV7-9 to TRBJ1-2; D gene ambiguous. Trimming removed 7 bases at V and 5 bases at J, with 14 bases between. The germline V gene encodes CDR1 SEHNR and CDR2 FQNEAQ (reference sequence). This CDR3 contains 13 residues. Here the CDR3 reads CASIPRYGYGYTF. CDR3 coding DNA: TGTGCCAGCATTCCACGGTACGGGTATGGCTACACCTTC.

This chain connects TRBV30 to TRBJ1-2; a possible D gene is TRBD1 (5 bases). There are 12 residues in the CDR3. The germline V gene encodes CDR1 GTSNPN and CDR2 SVGIG (reference sequence). V was trimmed by 0 bases and J by 5 bases, leaving 7 bases between them. CDR3 region: CAWSVPGYGYTF. The CDR3 nucleotides read TGTGCCTGGAGTGTACCAGGGTATGGCTACACCTTC.

The count of this clone is one. CDR3 loop: CASSPGDYNSPLHF. CDR3 DNA sequence: TGTGCCAGCAGCCCGGGAGACTATAATTCACCCCTCCACTTT. The chain joins TRBV9 to TRBJ1-6, with D unresolved. The germline V and J ends were trimmed by 4 bases and 3 bases, with 8 bases remaining between them. The CDR3 loop spans 14 amino acids. Germline V CDR1 and CDR2: SGDLS, YYNGEE.

This rearrangement joins TRBV5-4 to TRBJ1-2, with D possibly being TRBD1 (5 bases). The ends were cut back, 6 bases at V and 4 bases at J, with 19 bases in the middle. The CDR3 length is 15 residues. CDR1 is SGHNT and CDR2 is YYREEE in the germline V gene (reference sequence). CDR3 protein: CASTRPGGATYGYTF. Here the CDR3 DNA reads TGTGCCAGCACCCGACCTGGAGGGGCAACCTATGGCTACACCTTC.

In its sample, this clone was seen once. The CDR3 nucleotides read TGCGCCAGCAGCCAAAGGCCGGGACAGGGGGATCAGCCCCAGCATTTT. This codes for CASSQRPGQGDQPQHF. The rearrangement joins TRBV4-1 to TRBJ1-5; 11 bases map to TRBD1. Germline-derived CDR1 and CDR2 are MGHRA and YSYEKL. The trim removed 2 bases at V and 5 bases at J, leaving 5 bases unmatched. CDR3 length equals 16 residues.

The genes are TRBV19 and TRBJ2-3; 8 positions match TRBD2. This CDR3 region has 13 residues. Germline V CDR1 and CDR2: LNHDA, SQIVND (reference sequence). V gave up 7 bases and J gave up 6 bases; unmatched junction bases: 6. The CDR3 sequence: CASTSRGGDTQYF. The CDR3 DNA follows: TGTGCCAGTACCAGTCGGGGGGGGGATACGCAGTATTTT.

This rearrangement joins TRBV7-8 to TRBJ2-7, with 14 bases aligning to TRBD2. Germline CDR1 is SGHVS and CDR2 is FQNEAQ. The CDR3 is 15 residues long. V lost 4 bases to trimming and J lost 7 bases; unmatched junction nucleotides: 6. The CDR3 DNA is TGTGCCAGCAGCTCGACTAGCGGGGGGGCCGGAGAGCAGTACGTC. It is translated as CASSSTSGGAGEQYV.

This chain joins TRBV7-9 and TRBJ1-2, with 9 bases matching TRBD1. In germline, CDR1 is SEHNR, CDR2 FQNEAQ (reference sequence). Germline trimming cut 2 bases from V and 2 bases from J; bases unmatched to any gene: 3. The CDR3 has 15 amino acids. This CDR3 reads CASSLNGQGNYGYTF. The CDR3 DNA reads TGTGCCAGCAGCTTAAATGGACAGGGGAACTATGGCTACACCTTC.

The CDR3 here is CASSFKYDRGMGTYEQYF. The CDR3 nucleotides read TGTGCCAGCAGTTTCAAATATGACAGGGGGATGGGTACCTACGAGCAGTACTTC. This chain uses TRBV6-2 or TRBV6-3 with TRBJ2-7; 9 bases are shared with TRBD1. This CDR3 spans 18 amino acids. V lost 4 bases to trimming and J lost 2 bases; unmatched junction nucleotides: 15. Germline V CDR1 and CDR2: MNHEY, SVGEGT.

V and J are TRBV30 and TRBJ2-7; TRBD1 aligns across 9 bases. The CDR3 length is 13 residues. V shed 4 bases and J 6 bases; nucleotides not matched to a gene: 7. The V gene's germline CDR1 is GTSNPN and CDR2 SVGIG (reference sequence). CDR3 region: CAWMRTGAGEQYF. The CDR3 bases are TGTGCCTGGATGCGGACAGGGGCAGGCGAGCAGTACTTC.

The count of this clone is one. V gene TRBV2 combines with J gene TRBJ2-7; 10 bases fit TRBD1. This CDR3 spans 15 amino acids. The germline V gene encodes CDR1 SNHLY and CDR2 FYNNEI. V lost 7 bases to trimming and J lost 5 bases; unmatched junction nucleotides: 11. CDR3 protein: CASTKGGQGTHEQYF. In DNA, the CDR3 is TGTGCCAGCACCAAAGGGGGACAGGGGACCCACGAGCAGTACTTC. Drawing the rest from reference TRBV2 and TRBJ2-7, the complete variable domain is EPEVTQTPSHQVTQMGQEVILRCVPISNHLYFYWYRQILGQKVEFLVSFYNNEISEKSEIFDDQFSVERPDGSNFTLKIRSTKLEDSAMYFCASTKGGQGTHEQYFGPGTRLTVT.

The rearrangement uses TRBV4-3 and TRBJ1-4; TRBD1 agrees at 11 bases. Germline CDR1 LGHNA, CDR2 YSLEER. The J segment lost 7 bases and the V segment lost 0 bases, leaving 10 bases of the junction unmatched. The CDR3 totals 18 residues. The CDR3 protein is CASSQDTMDRGPGEKLFF. The DNA for the CDR3 is TGCGCCAGCAGCCAAGACACTATGGACAGGGGGCCTGGTGAAAAACTGTTTTTT.

The chain is built from TRBV18 and TRBJ2-7; the D gene is possibly TRBD1 (6 bases). The V end lost 3 bases, the J end lost 0 bases, and 9 bases lay between the germline ends. CDR1 is KGHSH, CDR2 LQKENI, per germline. CDR3 length: 14 residues. CDR3 nucleotide sequence: TGTGCCAGCTCACCCAGGGGTTTCTCCTACGAGCAGTACTTC. Amino acid sequence: CASSPRGFSYEQYF.

J is TRBJ1-3 and V is TRBV28, with TRBD1 identical over 8 bases. Per germline, CDR1 MDHEN and CDR2 SYDVKM. V shed 7 bases, J shed 3 bases, and the junction held 8 bases outside the gene matches. CDR3 length: 15 residues. CDR3 protein: CASTSGGAGGNTIYF. In DNA, the CDR3 is TGTGCCAGCACTTCAGGGGGCGCGGGTGGAAACACCATATATTTT.

This chain uses TRBV19 with TRBJ1-3; D perhaps matches TRBD1 (6 bases). Germline CDR1 and CDR2: LNHDA and SQIVND (reference sequence). V lost 3 bases, J lost 0 bases, and 18 bases lay in between. The CDR3 runs to 18 residues. The CDR3 spells CASSMGRDRPISGNTIYF. The CDR3 region has the DNA TGTGCCAGTAGTATGGGTAGAGACAGGCCAATCTCTGGAAACACCATATATTTT.